The sequence of this TCR beta chain was determined in a study of blood T cell repertoires in COVID-19. The overall study: Acute and convalescent COVID-19 specimens originated in the United States, Italy and Spain. From T cells, B-cell-depleted T cells, or PBMCs came the material, which was cDNA or gDNA.

The germline V and J ends were trimmed by 0 bases and 0 bases, with 13 bases remaining between them. CDR1 SGHRS and CDR2 YFSETQ come from the germline V gene. The CDR3 totals 17 residues. The authors' processing: Amplified reference gene primers provided the basis for estimating nucleated cell counts. Libraries were prepared by immunoSEQ multiplex PCR; TCRdb keeps only in-frame clonotypes and omits some of them. Clone size and the V and J calls come from that table; the DNA yielded D and trimming. The sample lists 250,000 to 300,000 clones; roughly 83% were seen once. This clone came up once. This rearrangement joins TRBV5-1 to TRBJ1-3, with D uncertain. The sample taken for sequencing was peripheral blood. The TCR comes from a man in his fifties or sixties who had recovered from COVID-19. In DNA, the CDR3 is TGCGCCAGCAGCTTGGAATTGTCGGAGAGCTCTGGAAACACCATATATTTT. Translation: CASSLELSESSGNTIYF.